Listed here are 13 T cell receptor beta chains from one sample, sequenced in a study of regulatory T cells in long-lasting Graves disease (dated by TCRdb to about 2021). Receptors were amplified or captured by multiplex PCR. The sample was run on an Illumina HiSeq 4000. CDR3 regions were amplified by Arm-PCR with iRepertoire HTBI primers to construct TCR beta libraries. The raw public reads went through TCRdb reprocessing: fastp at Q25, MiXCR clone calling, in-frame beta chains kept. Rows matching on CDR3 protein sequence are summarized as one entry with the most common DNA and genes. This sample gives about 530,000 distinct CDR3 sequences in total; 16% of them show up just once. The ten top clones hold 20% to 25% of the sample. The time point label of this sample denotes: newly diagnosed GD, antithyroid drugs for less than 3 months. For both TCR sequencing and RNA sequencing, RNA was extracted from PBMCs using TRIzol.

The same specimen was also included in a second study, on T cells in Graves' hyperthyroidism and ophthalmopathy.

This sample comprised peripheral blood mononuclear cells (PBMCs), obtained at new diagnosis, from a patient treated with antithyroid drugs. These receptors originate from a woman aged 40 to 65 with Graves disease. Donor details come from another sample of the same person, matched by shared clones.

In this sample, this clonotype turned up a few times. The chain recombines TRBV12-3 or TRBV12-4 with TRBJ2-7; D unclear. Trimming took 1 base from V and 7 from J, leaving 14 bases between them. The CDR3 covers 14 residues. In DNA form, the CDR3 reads TGTGCCAGCAGTTTAGGCCCCGGTGGGGTTGAGCAGTACTTC. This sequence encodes CASSLGPGGVEQYF.

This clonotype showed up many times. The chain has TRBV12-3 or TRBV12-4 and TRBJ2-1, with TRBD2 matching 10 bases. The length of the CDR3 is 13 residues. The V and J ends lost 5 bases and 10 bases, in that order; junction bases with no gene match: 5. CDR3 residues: CASSSGGAQEQFF. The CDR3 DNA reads TGTGCCAGCAGTAGCGGGGGGGCACAGGAGCAGTTCTTC.

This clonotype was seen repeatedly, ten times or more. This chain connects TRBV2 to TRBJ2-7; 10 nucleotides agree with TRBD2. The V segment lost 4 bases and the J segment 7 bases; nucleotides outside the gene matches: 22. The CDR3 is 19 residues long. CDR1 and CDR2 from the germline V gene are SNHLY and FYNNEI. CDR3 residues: CASSVSSSGGRGVSDEQYF. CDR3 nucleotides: TGTGCCAGCAGTGTTTCTTCTAGCGGGGGCCGAGGGGTAAGTGATGAGCAGTACTTC. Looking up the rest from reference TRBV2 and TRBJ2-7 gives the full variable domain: EPEVTQTPSHQVTQMGQEVILRCVPISNHLYFYWYRQILGQKVEFLVSFYNNEISEKSEIFDDQFSVERPDGSNFTLKIRSTKLEDSAMYFCASSVSSSGGRGVSDEQYFGPGTRLTVT.

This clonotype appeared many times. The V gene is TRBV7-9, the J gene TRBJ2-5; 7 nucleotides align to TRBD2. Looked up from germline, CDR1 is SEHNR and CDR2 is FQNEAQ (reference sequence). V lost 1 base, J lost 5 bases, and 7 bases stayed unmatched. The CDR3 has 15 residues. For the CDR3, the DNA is TGTGCCAGCAGCTTAGATTTGGACGGGAGGGAGACCCAGTACTTC. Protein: CASSLDLDGRETQYF.

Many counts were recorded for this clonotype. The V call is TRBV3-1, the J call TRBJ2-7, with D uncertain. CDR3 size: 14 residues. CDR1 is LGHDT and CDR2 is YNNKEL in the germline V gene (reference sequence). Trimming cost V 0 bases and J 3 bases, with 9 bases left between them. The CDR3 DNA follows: TGTGCCAGCAGCCAAGACCCAGTTGTCTACGAGCAGTACTTC. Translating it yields CASSQDPVVYEQYF.

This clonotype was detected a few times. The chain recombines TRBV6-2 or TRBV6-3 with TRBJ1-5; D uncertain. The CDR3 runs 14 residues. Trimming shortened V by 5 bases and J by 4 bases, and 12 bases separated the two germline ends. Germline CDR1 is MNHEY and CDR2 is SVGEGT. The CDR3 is CASSEWTGNQPQHF. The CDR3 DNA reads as TGTGCCAGCAGTGAATGGACGGGTAATCAGCCCCAGCATTTT.

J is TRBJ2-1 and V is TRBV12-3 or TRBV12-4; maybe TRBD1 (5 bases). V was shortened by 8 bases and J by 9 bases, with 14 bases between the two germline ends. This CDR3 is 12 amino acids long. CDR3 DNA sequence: TGTGCCAGCCGAAGCGACAGAGGTGAGCAGTTCTTC. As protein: CASRSDRGEQFF.

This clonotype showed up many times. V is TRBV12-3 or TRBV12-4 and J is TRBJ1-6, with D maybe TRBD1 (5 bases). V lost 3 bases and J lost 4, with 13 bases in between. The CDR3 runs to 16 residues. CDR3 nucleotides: TGTGCCAGCAGTTTGACTGGGACGCATTATAATTCACCCCTCCACTTT. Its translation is CASSLTGTHYNSPLHF.

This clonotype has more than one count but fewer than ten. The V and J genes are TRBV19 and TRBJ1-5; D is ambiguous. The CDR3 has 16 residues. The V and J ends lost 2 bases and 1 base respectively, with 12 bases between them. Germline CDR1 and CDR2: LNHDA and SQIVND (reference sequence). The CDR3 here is CASSIIGIWSNQPQHF. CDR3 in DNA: TGTGCCAGTAGTATAATCGGGATTTGGAGCAATCAGCCCCAGCATTTT.

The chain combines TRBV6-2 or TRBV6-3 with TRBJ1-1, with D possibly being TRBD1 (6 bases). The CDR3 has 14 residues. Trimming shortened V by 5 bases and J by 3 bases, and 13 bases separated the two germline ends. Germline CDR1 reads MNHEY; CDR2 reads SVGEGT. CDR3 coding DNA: TGTGCCAGCAGTGTACAGGGTTGGGACACTGAAGCTTTCTTT. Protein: CASSVQGWDTEAFF.

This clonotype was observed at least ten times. Here the CDR3 DNA reads TGTGCCAGCGCCAGGGGGCTCGTCTACGAGCAGTACTTC. Its protein is CASARGLVYEQYF. The J gene is TRBJ2-7, the V gene TRBV11-2; 8 bases are a match to TRBD1. CDR3 length equals 13 residues. The J segment lost 3 bases and the V segment lost 8 bases, leaving 6 bases of the junction unmatched. Per the germline V gene, CDR1 is SGHAT and CDR2 is FQNNGV.

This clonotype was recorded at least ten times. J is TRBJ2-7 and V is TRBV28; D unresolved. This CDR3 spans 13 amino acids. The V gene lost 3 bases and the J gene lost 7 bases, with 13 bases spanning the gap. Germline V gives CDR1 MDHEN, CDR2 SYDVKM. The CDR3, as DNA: TGTGCCAGCAGTTTGTCCGGGTTCGGGGAGCAGTACTTC. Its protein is CASSLSGFGEQYF. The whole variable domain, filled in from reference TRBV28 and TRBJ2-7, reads DVKVTQSSRYLVKRTGEKVFLECVQDMDHENMFWYRQDPGLGLRLIYFSYDVKMKEKGDIPEGYSVSREKKERFSLILESASTNQTSMYLCASSLSGFGEQYFGPGTRLTVT.

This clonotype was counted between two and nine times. This CDR3 reads CASSLSVGNYGYTF. The CDR3 DNA reads as TGTGCCAGCAGTTTATCGGTGGGGAACTATGGCTACACCTTC. This sequence joins TRBV27 and TRBJ1-2; D not certain. CDR1 is MNHEY and CDR2 is SMNVEV in the germline V gene (reference sequence). Trimming pared 0 bases from V and 2 bases from J, leaving 7 bases between. The CDR3 is 14 amino acids.